This entry concerns a single T cell receptor (beta chain). Its specificity is unknown. Gene names follow the mouse nomenclature. The DNA ends 1 residue before the CDR3 does, and the rest of the CDR3 is filled in from the germline J gene. This entry comes from a study of tissue T cells after allogeneic stem cell transplantation. Study-wide results and limits: Across patients, clones rarely overlapped, yet motif clusters were shared tissue-specifically. Limitations included a small, clinically heterogeneous cohort and limited sampling depth.

Germline V CDR1 and CDR2: SNHLY, FYNGKV (reference sequence). The CDR3 runs to 11 residues. The V and J ends lost 2 bases and 3 bases respectively, with 1 base between them. The table came from immunoSEQ multiplex PCR; TCRdb's copy has only in-frame clones and leaves some out. The sample has 40,000 to 60,000 clones, approximately 73% seen once; the top ten hold about 0.7%. V is TRBV3 and J is TRBJ1-2, with D unresolved. The clonotype was recovered from a pool of C57BL/6 mice in good health. Sequences were obtained from sorted cells pooled from one or two spleens. The CDR3 loop reads CASSLHSDYTF. The sequenced part of the CDR3 DNA is TGTGCCAGCAGCTTACACTCCGACTACACC.